The next 30 T cell receptor beta chains were all read from a single sample in a study of T cell responses to AZD1222 COVID-19 vaccine. Sequencing was performed with immunoSEQ multiplex PCR; in TCRdb, only in-frame clones are kept and a portion is missing. The sample yields 180,000 or so clones, about 93% seen once. The material sequenced was peripheral blood, taken 28 days after the second AZD1222 dose. Receptor source: an adult who received the AZD1222 COVID-19 vaccine.

As for this clone: Other DNA sequences in this sample translate to the same CDR3. The gene calls are TRBV6-5 and TRBJ2-7, with 9 nucleotides matching TRBD2. Germline V CDR1 and CDR2: MNHEY, SVGAGI. CDR3 length: 15 residues. J gave up 2 bases and V 3 bases, and 5 bases lay outside the gene matches. The CDR3 reads CASSYGLAGTYEQYF. In nucleotides, the CDR3 is TGTGCCAGCAGTTATGGGCTAGCGGGGACCTACGAGCAGTACTTC.

The chain employs TRBV14 and TRBJ1-2, with D unclear. This CDR3 region has 13 residues. Trimming removed 0 bases from V and 5 bases from J, with 7 bases in between. Germline V gives CDR1 SGHDN, CDR2 FVKESK. CDR3 loop: CASSQDDDYGYTF. The DNA of the CDR3 is TGTGCCAGCAGCCAAGACGATGATTATGGCTACACCTTC.

This chain connects TRBV5-4 to TRBJ1-2; D gene unclear. This CDR3 is built from 14 residues. Germline V gene data show CDR1 as SGHNT and CDR2 as YYREEE (reference sequence). Trimming stripped 0 bases from V and 2 bases from J, with 8 bases between. The CDR3 sequence is CASSLAGQNYGYTF. For the CDR3, the DNA is TGTGCCAGCAGCTTGGCCGGCCAGAACTATGGCTACACCTTC. The whole variable domain, filled in from reference TRBV5-4 and TRBJ1-2, reads ETGVTQSPTHLIKTRGQQVTLRCSSQSGHNTVSWYQQALGQGPQFIFQYYREEENGRGNFPPRFSGLQFPNYSSELNVNALELDDSALYLCASSLAGQNYGYTFGSGTRLTVV.

The chain carries TRBV27 and TRBJ2-2, with D uncertain. Between the trimmed V and J ends, which lost 3 bases and 9 bases, there was a span of 11 bases. This CDR3 spans 13 amino acids. In germline, CDR1 is MNHEY, CDR2 SMNVEV (reference sequence). CDR3 residues: CASSLSYPRELFF. CDR3 nucleotides: TGTGCCAGCAGTTTGAGTTATCCGAGGGAGCTGTTTTTT.

This chain uses TRBV28 with TRBJ2-1, with D perhaps matching TRBD2 (6 bases). CDR3 size: 14 residues. Germline lookup yields CDR1 MDHEN and CDR2 SYDVKM. Trimming removed 4 bases from V and 2 bases from J, with 9 bases in between. CDR3 loop: CASSSSVTYNEQFF. DNA of the CDR3: TGTGCCAGCAGTTCTAGCGTGACCTACAATGAGCAGTTCTTC.

This chain joins TRBV2 and TRBJ1-2; 7 bases agree with TRBD1. From germline, CDR1 is SNHLY and CDR2 FYNNEI. Trimming took 4 bases from V and 8 from J; bases not matched to a gene: 7. CDR3 length: 13 residues. The chain's CDR3 is CASSGQGPVGYTF. The CDR3 nucleotides read TGTGCCAGCAGTGGACAGGGACCCGTGGGCTACACCTTC.

The chain joins TRBV6-5 to TRBJ1-1; the D is unclear. Looked up from germline, CDR1 is MNHEY and CDR2 is SVGAGI. V was shortened by 6 bases and J by 11 bases, with 13 bases between the two germline ends. The CDR3 is made up of 11 amino acids. The CDR3: CASRTGGLAFF. The CDR3 DNA reads as TGTGCCAGCAGAACGGGTGGGTTGGCTTTCTTT.

The rearrangement joins TRBV4-1 to TRBJ2-7; 7 bases are a match to TRBD2. The CDR3 totals 17 residues. Germline CDR1 and CDR2: MGHRA and YSYEKL. The ends lost 0 bases at V and 1 base at J; junction bases unmatched: 9. The CDR3 loop reads CASSQEIQAGVSYEQYF. As DNA, the CDR3 is TGCGCCAGCAGCCAAGAAATTCAGGCGGGAGTTTCCTACGAGCAGTACTTC.

This chain links TRBV19 with TRBJ2-3, with TRBD1 matching over 7 bases. The length of the CDR3 is 13 residues. Germline V CDR1 and CDR2: LNHDA, SQIVND (reference sequence). The V segment lost 9 bases and the J segment 2 bases; nucleotides outside the gene matches: 5. The CDR3 protein is CASGTEITDTQYF. The CDR3 DNA reads as TGTGCCAGCGGGACAGAGATCACAGATACGCAGTATTTT.

V gene TRBV30 combines with J gene TRBJ2-7; D is uncertain. CDR3 length: 13 residues. Trimming pared 6 bases from V and 0 bases from J, leaving 12 bases between. The germline V gene has CDR1 GTSNPN and CDR2 SVGIG (reference sequence). Here the CDR3 DNA reads TGTGCCTGCCTACTTGTGAGCTCCTACGAGCAGTACTTC. This gives the protein CACLLVSSYEQYF.

This clone was seen more than once but under ten times. The chain is built from TRBV7-2 and TRBJ1-1; D gene uncertain. V lost 5 bases, J lost 3 bases, and 10 bases lay in between. Germline CDR1 reads SGHTA; CDR2 reads FQGNSA. The CDR3 runs to 13 residues. DNA for the CDR3: TGTGCCAGCAGCCAGCAACAGCACACTGAAGCTTTCTTT. This encodes CASSQQQHTEAFF.

CDR3 sequence reads: CASSLVTDYNSPLHF. The CDR3 region has the DNA TGTGCCAGCAGCTTAGTCACGGACTATAATTCACCCCTCCACTTT. This rearrangement joins TRBV7-9 to TRBJ1-6, with D unclear. The ends were cut back, 1 base at V and 3 bases at J, with 7 bases in the middle. Germline lookup yields CDR1 SEHNR and CDR2 FQNEAQ (reference sequence). This CDR3 region has 15 residues. Looking up the rest from reference TRBV7-9 and TRBJ1-6 gives the full variable domain: DTGVSQNPRHKITKRGQNVTFRCDPISEHNRLYWYRQTLGQGPEFLTYFQNEAQLEKSRLLSDRFSAERPKGSFSTLEIQRTEQGDSAMYLCASSLVTDYNSPLHFGNGTRLTVT.

The chain combines TRBV5-1 with TRBJ2-7; 10 bases map to TRBD1. Germline V gene lookup returns CDR1 SGHRS and CDR2 YFSETQ. The V segment lost 0 bases and the J segment 4 bases; nucleotides outside the gene matches: 4. CDR3 size: 15 residues. CDR3 in amino acids: CASSLVGQGDYEQYF. The CDR3 DNA sequence: TGCGCCAGCAGCTTGGTCGGACAGGGGGATTACGAGCAGTACTTC.

The chain couples TRBV2 to TRBJ2-4; no clear D gene. V dropped 1 base and J dropped 4 bases, with 5 bases sitting between them. The germline V gene encodes CDR1 SNHLY and CDR2 FYNNEI. The CDR3 is 13 residues long. The CDR3 loop is CASSEGVKNIQYF. CDR3 coding DNA: TGTGCCAGCAGTGAAGGGGTAAAAAACATTCAGTACTTC.

This chain uses TRBV28 with TRBJ1-1; D unclear. This CDR3 region has 14 residues. Trimming pared 1 base from V and 4 bases from J, leaving 10 bases between. Per germline, CDR1 MDHEN and CDR2 SYDVKM. DNA of the CDR3: TGTGCCAGCAGTTTATCCCTTGCTGGCACTGAAGCTTTCTTT. This encodes CASSLSLAGTEAFF.

The rearrangement links TRBV5-6 to TRBJ2-1, with unresolved D. This CDR3 region has 15 residues. Germline-derived CDR1 and CDR2 are SGHDT and YYEEEE. The germline V and J ends were trimmed by 6 bases and 1 base, with 14 bases remaining between them. CDR3: CASTIMGGSYNEQFF. The CDR3 DNA reads TGTGCCAGCACTATTATGGGTGGTTCCTACAATGAGCAGTTCTTC.

The chain combines TRBV2 with TRBJ1-5, with 7 bases that match TRBD1. Unmatched junction bases numbered 4, after V lost 5 bases and J lost 3 bases. The CDR3 length is 14 residues. CDR1 is SNHLY and CDR2 is FYNNEI in the germline V gene. CDR3 loop: CASSMGQTNQPQHF. CDR3 DNA sequence: TGTGCCAGCAGTATGGGACAGACCAATCAGCCCCAGCATTTT.

This clone is a singleton in its sample. V usage is TRBV4-3 and J usage is TRBJ2-7, with D possibly matching TRBD1 (6 bases). Trimming left V 2 bases short and J 2 bases short, with 13 bases between. The CDR3 loop spans 15 amino acids. Per germline, CDR1 LGHNA and CDR2 YSLEER. Written as DNA, the CDR3 is TGCGCCAGCAGCCAATCGACAGGACCAACCTACGAGCAGTACTTC. This translates into CASSQSTGPTYEQYF.

The rearrangement uses TRBV5-6 and TRBJ1-2; 7 positions agree with TRBD1. With 5 bases clipped from V and 4 bases from J, the junction kept 11 bases outside the gene matches. Germline V CDR1 and CDR2: SGHDT, YYEEEE. There are 15 residues in the CDR3. The CDR3 sequence: CASRTDRVGAYGYTF. The DNA for the CDR3 is TGTGCCAGCAGGACCGACAGGGTAGGGGCCTATGGCTACACCTTC.

This rearrangement joins TRBV7-9 to TRBJ1-1; D is unresolved. Germline CDR1 is SEHNR and CDR2 is FQNEAQ (reference sequence). CDR3 length: 14 amino acids. V was pared by 1 base and J by 1 base, with 7 bases between. CDR3 amino acids: CASSLVTGNTEAFF. As DNA, the CDR3 is TGTGCCAGCAGCTTAGTAACGGGGAACACTGAAGCTTTCTTT.

The chain employs TRBV4-1 and TRBJ1-6; weak D call: TRBD1 (5 bases). V lost 0 bases and J 7 bases, leaving 22 bases between the germline ends. Germline CDR1 and CDR2: MGHRA and YSYEKL. The CDR3 runs 19 residues. The CDR3 protein is CASSQDRQGIGERNSPLHF. CDR3 DNA sequence: TGCGCCAGCAGCCAAGATCGGCAGGGTATAGGGGAACGGAATTCACCCCTCCACTTT.

The V call is TRBV7-7, the J call TRBJ2-1; 7 bases line up with TRBD2. Germline lookup yields CDR1 SSHAT and CDR2 FNYEAQ (reference sequence). Trimming took 6 bases from V and 6 from J; bases not matched to a gene: 8. This CDR3 contains 14 residues. The CDR3 sequence is CASSPSGPVNEQFF. The CDR3 nucleotides are TGTGCCAGCAGTCCTAGCGGACCAGTCAATGAGCAGTTCTTC.

This chain joins TRBV29-1 and TRBJ2-7; TRBD1 agrees at 9 bases. The germline gives CDR1 SQVTM, CDR2 ANQGSEA. There are 15 residues in the CDR3. V lost 2 bases to trimming and J lost 0 bases; unmatched junction nucleotides: 5. The CDR3 DNA is TGCAGCGTTGAAAGCGGGACAGGGAACTCCTACGAGCAGTACTTC. This codes for CSVESGTGNSYEQYF.

The J gene is TRBJ2-3, the V gene TRBV3-1 (or the pseudogene TRBV3-2); a possible D gene is TRBD1 (6 bases). CDR3 length: 15 amino acids. The V gene's germline CDR1 is LGHDT and CDR2 YNNKEL (reference sequence). Trimming shortened V by 3 bases and J by 4 bases, and 14 bases separated the two germline ends. In DNA form, the CDR3 reads TGTGCCAGCAGCCACGGTACAGGGTTGGCAGATACGCAGTATTTT. Translating it yields CASSHGTGLADTQYF.

CDR3 nucleotide sequence: TGTGCCAGCAGTGAAGCGCCTCAAGACAGGTTCTACGAGCAGTACTTC. It yields the protein CASSEAPQDRFYEQYF. The V gene is TRBV6-1, the J gene TRBJ2-7; possibly TRBD1 for D (6 bases). V shed 0 bases and J shed 3 bases, with 15 bases lying between them. Germline values: CDR1 MNHNS, CDR2 SASEGT. The CDR3 runs to 16 residues.

The rearrangement links TRBV10-3 to TRBJ1-5; TRBD1 might be the D (6 bases). The V gene lost 0 bases and the J gene lost 1 base, with 10 bases spanning the gap. The CDR3 has 16 residues. Per the germline V gene, CDR1 is ENHRY and CDR2 is SYGVKD. CDR3 sequence reads: CAISESDRKSNQPQHF. The CDR3 nucleotides read TGTGCCATCAGTGAGTCGGACAGAAAAAGCAATCAGCCCCAGCATTTT.

The chain employs TRBV7-9 and TRBJ1-4; D might be TRBD1 (5 bases). There are 18 residues in the CDR3. With 1 base removed from V and 8 bases from J, the gap between germline ends came to 23 bases. Germline V gives CDR1 SEHNR, CDR2 FQNEAQ (reference sequence). In DNA, the CDR3 is TGTGCCAGCAGCTTAGGGAGTTTCGCGCAGGGAGGGTACGAAAAACTGTTTTTT. Protein sequence: CASSLGSFAQGGYEKLFF.

The chain employs TRBV24-1 and TRBJ2-3; 9 bases line up with TRBD1. Germline trimming cut 3 bases from V and 2 bases from J; bases unmatched to any gene: 5. Germline V gives CDR1 KGHDR, CDR2 SFDVKD. This CDR3 has 16 amino acids. As DNA, the CDR3 is TGTGCCACCAGTGATACCGGGACAGGGATCACAGATACGCAGTATTTT. It yields the protein CATSDTGTGITDTQYF.

This chain uses TRBV3-1 (or the pseudogene TRBV3-2) with TRBJ1-6; D unresolved. The V end was cut by 4 bases, the J end by 10 bases, with 8 bases between. The CDR3 totals 12 residues. Germline V gene lookup returns CDR1 LGHDT and CDR2 YNNKEL (reference sequence). The CDR3 DNA is TGTGCCAGCAGCCCGCTTAGGTCACCCCTCCACTTT. Encoded protein: CASSPLRSPLHF.

This sequence joins TRBV9 and TRBJ2-7, with 7 bases identical to TRBD1. Germline V gene lookup returns CDR1 SGDLS and CDR2 YYNGEE. Trimming cost V 5 bases and J 3 bases; bases outside gene matches: 2. The length of the CDR3 is 12 residues. Here the CDR3 reads CASSRQGYEQYF. In DNA form, the CDR3 reads TGTGCCAGCAGTCGACAGGGCTACGAGCAGTACTTC.